Presented here are 12 T cell receptor beta chains from one specimen sequenced in a study of regulatory T cells in long-lasting Graves disease. Arm-PCR with iRepertoire HTBI primers amplified the CDR3 regions for these TCR beta libraries. TCRdb reprocessed the multiplex PCR reads via MiXCR and lists one record per CDR3 protein. Counted here are more than 300,000 distinct CDR3 sequences, around 15% occurring once; the ten biggest clones make up 20% to 25%. Time point denoted: newly diagnosed GD, antithyroid drugs for less than 3 months. Extracted RNA from PBMCs served as the source of the TCR library. The sample was peripheral blood mononuclear cells (PBMCs), taken at new diagnosis, from a patient treated with antithyroid drugs. All receptors come from a female donor with Graves disease.

This clonotype was detected many times. The CDR3 DNA reads as TGTGCCAGCAGCTTAGTGGGGGGCGGGCGCACTGAAGCTTTCTTT. This encodes CASSLVGGGRTEAFF. This chain uses TRBV11-2 with TRBJ1-1; possibly TRBD1 for D (6 bases). This CDR3 is 15 amino acids long. Trimming removed 1 base from V and 4 bases from J, with 13 bases in between. CDR1 is SGHAT, CDR2 FQNNGV, per germline.

The rearrangement joins TRBV6-1 to TRBJ2-5, with D tentatively TRBD1 (5 bases). Germline-derived CDR1 and CDR2 are MNHNS and SASEGT. The CDR3 is made up of 15 amino acids. Between the trimmed V and J ends, which lost 6 bases and 0 bases, there was a span of 14 bases. The CDR3 loop reads CASSSMTDYQETQYF. CDR3 sequence (DNA): TGTGCCAGCAGCTCAATGACAGACTACCAAGAGACCCAGTACTTC.

This clonotype was counted a few times. The chain couples TRBV5-1 to TRBJ1-2, with 10 bases identical to TRBD1. The CDR3 runs to 16 residues. The trim removed 3 bases at V and 2 bases at J, leaving 7 bases unmatched. CDR1 is SGHRS and CDR2 is YFSETQ in the germline V gene. CDR3 loop: CASSSAGTGANYGYTF. CDR3 sequence (DNA): TGCGCCAGCAGCTCTGCCGGGACAGGGGCCAACTATGGCTACACCTTC. Full variable domain (outside the CDR3, taken from reference TRBV5-1 and TRBJ1-2): KAGVTQTPRYLIKTRGQQVTLSCSPISGHRSVSWYQQTPGQGLQFLFEYFSETQRNKGNFPGRFSGRQFSNSRSEMNVSTLELGDSALYLCASSSAGTGANYGYTFGSGTRLTVV.

This clonotype appeared many times. The genes are TRBV7-2 and TRBJ2-1; either TRBD1 or TRBD2 may fit D (6 bases each). Germline loops: CDR1 SGHTA, CDR2 FQGNSA. This CDR3 has 15 residues. The V end lost 7 bases, the J end lost 7 bases, and 20 bases lay between the germline ends. The CDR3 DNA follows: TGTGCCAGCAAACCGGTGGGGGGCGCGGGGAATGAGCAGTTCTTC. This codes for CASKPVGGAGNEQFF.

With respect to this clonotype: One end of the junction is discordant with germline, which a read error may explain. This chain joins TRBV7-9 and TRBJ2-4; D is unclear. CDR1 and CDR2 (germline): SEHNR, FQNEAQ (reference sequence). The CDR3 extends over 13 amino acids. CDR3: CASDTIPQNIQCF. CDR3 DNA sequence: TGTGCCAGCGATACTATACCGCAAAACATTCAGTGCTTC.

The rearrangement uses TRBV13 and TRBJ1-4; no clear D. Trimming took 0 bases from V and 4 from J, leaving 9 bases between them. The length of the CDR3 is 15 residues. Germline V gene sequence: CDR1 PRHDT, CDR2 FYEKMQ (reference sequence). CDR3 protein: CASSLGPASNEKLFF. The CDR3 DNA follows: TGTGCCAGCAGCTTAGGTCCAGCCAGTAATGAAAAACTGTTTTTT.

This clonotype was seen many times. The genes are TRBV10-3 and TRBJ2-1, with TRBD1 identical over 7 bases. Trimming cost V 6 bases and J 12 bases; bases outside gene matches: 8. The CDR3 spans 12 residues. Germline assignment: CDR1 ENHRY and CDR2 SYGVKD. CDR3 coding DNA: TGTGCCATCAGGGCTACAGGGGCAGGGCAGTTCTTC. This sequence encodes CAIRATGAGQFF.

The chain combines TRBV7-9 with TRBJ2-1, with D possibly matching TRBD2 (7 bases). This CDR3 comprises 16 residues. With 0 bases removed from V and 7 bases from J, the gap between germline ends came to 16 bases. Germline-derived CDR1 and CDR2 are SEHNR and FQNEAQ (reference sequence). The CDR3 DNA reads TGTGCCAGCAGCTTAGCCGCCGGGGGGCTGGGGAATGAGCAGTTCTTC. This gives the protein CASSLAAGGLGNEQFF.

The chain is built from TRBV5-6 and TRBJ2-7; no clear D gene. Trimming left V 2 bases short and J 0 bases short, with 9 bases between. CDR1 is SGHDT, CDR2 YYEEEE, per germline. The CDR3 runs to 14 residues. The CDR3 DNA is TGTGCCAGCAGCTTTGAACAAAGCTCCTACGAGCAGTACTTC. Protein sequence: CASSFEQSSYEQYF.

In its sample, this clonotype was seen many times. The chain is built from TRBV7-9 and TRBJ1-1, with 7 bases identical to TRBD1. The junction had 6 bases not matched to a gene; V was cut back by 4 bases and J by 1 base. CDR1 is SEHNR, CDR2 FQNEAQ, per germline (reference sequence). The CDR3 is 15 residues long. The CDR3 bases are TGTGCCAGCAGCTCCGCACAGGGGAAGAACACTGAAGCTTTCTTT. It yields the protein CASSSAQGKNTEAFF. Filled out from reference TRBV7-9 and TRBJ1-1, the complete variable domain reads DTGVSQNPRHKITKRGQNVTFRCDPISEHNRLYWYRQTLGQGPEFLTYFQNEAQLEKSRLLSDRFSAERPKGSFSTLEIQRTEQGDSAMYLCASSSAQGKNTEAFFGQGTRLTVV.

This clonotype showed up many times. The chain employs TRBV27 and TRBJ1-5; unclear D gene. Trimming stripped 0 bases from V and 4 bases from J, with 13 bases between. Germline V CDR1 and CDR2: MNHEY, SMNVEV (reference sequence). The CDR3 consists of 16 residues. The CDR3 coding sequence is TGTGCCAGCAGTTTATCAGGAGGGTTAGGGAATCAGCCCCAGCATTTT. It yields the protein CASSLSGGLGNQPQHF.

The V gene is TRBV20-1, the J gene TRBJ2-1, with 14 bases matching TRBD2. This CDR3 contains 18 residues. Germline trimming cut 5 bases from V and 2 bases from J; bases unmatched to any gene: 11. CDR1 DFQATT and CDR2 SNEGSKA come from the germline V gene (reference sequence). The CDR3 DNA reads TGCAGTGCTTTCTCGACTAGCGGGAGGGAGGGGGCCTACAATGAGCAGTTCTTC. This encodes CSAFSTSGREGAYNEQFF.